Below are 2 T cell receptor beta chains sequenced from a single sample in a study of blood T cell repertoires in COVID-19 (dated by TCRdb to 2020 to 2021). Library preparation used the immunoSEQ multiplex PCR assay. This is the immuneACCESS table as TCRdb keeps it, with only in-frame sequences that have V and J called. A part of the clones is gone; compared with another copy, unresolved V genes explain less than half, and the rest is unexplained. This sample gives about 62,000 clones in total; over 70% of them show up just once. The ten largest clones capture roughly 6.3% of the sample. What was sequenced was peripheral blood. Receptor source: a human donor in a cohort sampled during active COVID-19.

The count of this clone is one. The V gene is TRBV9, the J gene TRBJ1-1; TRBD1 agrees at 7 bases. From germline, CDR1 is SGDLS and CDR2 YYNGEE. The CDR3 runs 14 residues. V lost 3 bases and J lost 0; bases outside the gene matches: 2. This CDR3 is CASSADRLNTEAFF. Written as DNA, the CDR3 is TGTGCCAGCAGCGCGGACAGGTTGAACACTGAAGCTTTCTTT.

V and J are TRBV2 and TRBJ1-6; D is undetermined. V gave up 6 bases and J gave up 7 bases, with 10 bases separating them. CDR1 and CDR2 from the germline V gene are SNHLY and FYNNEI. This CDR3 is built from 13 residues. The CDR3 nucleotides read TGTGCCAGCAGGGAGGTTTGGAATTCACCCCTCCACTTT. As protein: CASREVWNSPLHF.